The clone carrying this T cell receptor beta chain was seen a few times. Its antigen is currently unknown. The repertoire was sequenced with immunoSEQ multiplex PCR; TCRdb's copy has only in-frame clones and lacks some. The sample yields about 130,000 clones, about 87% seen once. This CDR3 contains 14 residues. V was clipped by 3 bases and J by 9 bases; unmatched bases: 5. From germline, CDR1 is SGHRS and CDR2 YFSETQ. The record originates from a study of T cell responses to AZD1222 COVID-19 vaccine. Study-level points and caveats: Recipients of AZD1222 seropositive at baseline numbered only 6 or 7.

This receptor was identified in an adult in good health. The V gene is TRBV5-1, the J gene TRBJ1-6, with TRBD1 identical over 8 bases. Material: peripheral blood, obtained on day 0 of AZD1222 vaccination. This chain's CDR3 is CASSSTGDRSPLHF. CDR3 coding DNA: TGCGCCAGCAGCTCGACAGGGGATCGTTCACCCCTCCACTTT.